A selection of T cell receptor beta chains follows, all from one sample in a study of CD8 T cells in Susac syndrome. TCRdb re-called the immunoSEQ multiplex PCR reads with MiXCR, one entry per CDR3 protein. Of 95,000 to 150,000 distinct CDR3 sequences in the sample, 94% were seen once. Sequenced input: CD4+ T cells from PBMCs. Source of these receptors: a human donor in good health. The CDR3 runs from the conserved cysteine through the conserved F or W. The D gene is left open where the match is weak. Only some rows state a clone size, as once, few, many or a class for expanded clones.

clone size	D gene	V gene	J gene	CDR3 protein	CDR3 DNA
.	.	TRBV7-9	TRBJ2-5	CASSSTGTHQETQYF	TGTGCCAGCAGCTCTACCGGGACCCATCAAGAGACCCAGTACTTC
.	.	TRBV7-2	TRBJ2-3	CASSLNTMRADTQYF	TGTGCCAGCAGCTTAAATACGATGCGGGCAGATACGCAGTATTTT
.	.	TRBV5-1	TRBJ1-1	CASSLAGGVNTEAFF	TGCGCCAGCAGCTTGGCGGGCGGAGTGAACACTGAAGCTTTCTTT
.	.	TRBV19	TRBJ1-3	CASRSYDTIYF	TGTGCCAGTAGAAGTTACGACACCATATATTTT
.	TRBD2	TRBV18	TRBJ2-1	CASSPGTSGNNEQFF	TGTGCCAGCTCCCCCGGGACTAGCGGGAACAATGAGCAGTTCTTC
.	.	TRBV3-1	TRBJ2-6	CASSQVWLSSGANVLTF	TGTGCCAGCAGCCAAGTTTGGCTTAGCTCTGGGGCCAACGTCCTGACTTTC
.	.	TRBV5-6	TRBJ1-5	CASSSFRAPGQPQHF	TGTGCCAGCAGCTCGTTCCGGGCCCCGGGCCAGCCCCAGCATTTT
.	TRBD2	TRBV7-2	TRBJ2-3	CASSLSGLAGERDTQYF	TGTGCCAGCAGCTTATCCGGACTAGCGGGAGAGAGAGATACGCAGTATTTT
.	.	TRBV6-2/TRBV6-3	TRBJ2-1	CASSPLRSEQFF	TGTGCCAGCAGTCCTCTCCGGAGCGAGCAGTTCTTC
.	.	TRBV20-1	TRBJ2-7	CSAPRDNGGYEQYF	TGCAGTGCTCCAAGGGACAACGGCGGCTACGAGCAGTACTTC
.	.	TRBV6-1	TRBJ2-7	CATARPSSYEQYF	TGTGCCACTGCGAGGCCTAGCTCCTACGAGCAGTACTTC
.	TRBD1	TRBV18	TRBJ2-6	CASSPGQGATGANVLTF	TGTGCCAGCTCACCAGGACAGGGGGCGACTGGGGCCAACGTCCTGACTTTC
.	.	TRBV6-4	TRBJ2-5	CASRDGFTRQETQYF	TGTGCCAGCAGAGATGGTTTTACACGACAAGAGACCCAGTACTTC
once	.	TRBV19	TRBJ1-1	CASSISGRTEAFF	TGTGCCAGTAGTATATCTGGGAGGACTGAAGCTTTCTTT
.	.	TRBV2	TRBJ2-6	CAASSGANVLTF	TGTGCCGCGAGTTCTGGGGCCAACGTCCTGACTTTC
.	.	TRBV6-6	TRBJ2-7	CATTGGLWYEQYF	TGTGCCACAACTGGGGGGCTTTGGTACGAGCAGTACTTC
.	.	TRBV7-6	TRBJ2-6	CASSLTGLGSGANVLTF	TGTGCCAGCAGCTTAACGGGTCTCGGCTCTGGGGCCAACGTCCTGACTTTC
once	TRBD2	TRBV20-1	TRBJ2-5	CSARVLAGPESQYF	TGCAGTGCTAGAGTACTAGCGGGCCCAGAGTCCCAGTACTTC
once	TRBD2	TRBV5-6	TRBJ2-3	CASSLRLAGNTDTQYF	TGTGCCAGCAGCTTGCGACTAGCGGGGAACACAGATACGCAGTATTTT
.	TRBD1	TRBV6-5	TRBJ2-3	CAARDRGRDTQYF	TGTGCCGCCCGGGACAGGGGGCGGGATACGCAGTATTTT
.	TRBD1	TRBV29-1	TRBJ1-1	CSVLWDRANTEAFF	TGCAGCGTTCTTTGGGACAGGGCGAACACTGAAGCTTTCTTT
.	TRBD1	TRBV5-6	TRBJ2-7	CASSGTGGRYEQYF	TGTGCCAGCAGCGGGACAGGGGGCCGCTACGAGCAGTACTTC